This entry is about one T cell receptor (beta chain). Antigen specificity is unknown. It was with 60 Vbeta and 13 Jbeta primers that the PCR ran. Here immunoSEQ multiplex PCR was the method, and the copy in TCRdb shows in-frame clones only, minus some. The profile covers about 160,000 clones, with roughly 75% appearing a single time and about 1.3% taken by the ten largest. The sample originates from a study of cytomegalovirus exposure and HLA in healthy donors. General study results and limits: Follow-up analysis found HLA locus-dependent TCR association rates, highest for DRB1 and lowest for HLA-C. Later analysis reportedly placed an Asian-associated ancestry cluster below the approximately 650-donor mean in N-insertions. Later, an analysis showed that TCR beta chains associated with HLA were more clonally expanded than others that were equally common. Presence/absence comparisons presumed near-even sequencing depth among donors.

Germline V gene data show CDR1 as SGHRS and CDR2 as YFSETQ. The CDR3 is 14 amino acids. Trimming removed 4 bases from V and 0 bases from J, with 11 bases in between. This chain connects TRBV5-1 to TRBJ2-7, with a tentative D call TRBD1 (6 bases). This TCR was recovered from a young man in good health and CMV-seronegative. Sequencing was carried out using PBMCs. The CDR3: CASSTDSLSYEQYF. CDR3 nucleotides: TGCGCCAGCAGCACGGACAGCCTCTCCTACGAGCAGTACTTC.